These T cell receptor beta chains were read from a single sample in a study of blood T cell repertoires in COVID-19. TCRdb keeps only in-frame clones here, not all; method: immunoSEQ multiplex PCR. Found here are 150,000 or so clones, around 85% of them singletons; the top ten hold about 29%. Sequenced: peripheral blood. Source of these receptors: an older woman with acute or convalescent COVID-19. The conserved cysteine and the conserved F or W are not part of the CDR3 here. Each record gives: V gene, CDR3 protein.

V: TRBV6-5
CDR3: ASDGLAGGVDTQY

V: TRBV19
CDR3: ASRDTGGHYEQY

V: TRBV10-3
CDR3: AIGAGNEKLF

V: TRBV18
CDR3: ASSPTGTGGREKLF

V: TRBV7-9
CDR3: ASSSPQRTSGHNEQF

V: TRBV12-3/TRBV12-4
CDR3: ASSVREGQPQH

V: TRBV10-3
CDR3: AISESGLAGSEQF

V: TRBV19
CDR3: VTSGGYSGTGELF

V: TRBV3-1/TRBV3-2
CDR3: ASSLGGTTAF

V: TRBV13
CDR3: ASSARGTGLINEQF

V: TRBV24-1
CDR3: ATSDLGRGRETQY

V: TRBV7-8
CDR3: AIGTGANYGYT

V: TRBV5-4
CDR3: ASSLVGGSYNSPLH

V: TRBV5-1
CDR3: ASSYPGGTEAF

V: TRBV6-5
CDR3: ASRASGGADGEQF

V: TRBV9
CDR3: ASSVFPGNTIY

V: TRBV5-8
CDR3: ASSLRTSGAQQY

V: TRBV6-1
CDR3: ASSEGRGANNQPQH

V: TRBV7-2
CDR3: ASSLGFDRGFKQY

V: TRBV11-2
CDR3: ASSLDRAVDTGELF

V: TRBV6-5
CDR3: ASSYGGGGAQTEAF

V: TRBV2
CDR3: ASTAGVTATEQY

V: TRBV11-3
CDR3: ASSLTGANEQF

V: TRBV7-2
CDR3: ASSLRLAGEPQY

V: TRBV7-3
CDR3: ASSPQGSQETQY

V: TRBV5-1
CDR3: ASSRSGGDSTDTQY

V: TRBV7-9
CDR3: ASSLAPSGGADTQY

V: TRBV7-9
CDR3: ASSEAPTLNTEAF

V: TRBV5-6
CDR3: ASSLRQGLQPQH

V: TRBV1
CDR3: TSSPGTRRRGDTGELF

V: TRBV7-8
CDR3: AGRLGAWANTGELF

V: TRBV5-1
CDR3: ASSLRDINSPLH

V: TRBV19
CDR3: ASSIGGGGQETQY

V: TRBV24-1
CDR3: ATSDSHRTGNNEQF

V: TRBV5-1
CDR3: ASSLDRTGFTDTQY

V: TRBV19
CDR3: ASSIGTGGEQY

V: TRBV5-4
CDR3: ASSGRGDGYT

V: TRBV6-6
CDR3: ASRTQGREPQH

V: TRBV30
CDR3: AWSVQIERDEQY

V: TRBV28
CDR3: ASSLRTGGLNTEAF

V: TRBV10-3
CDR3: ASSTGNNSPLH

V: TRBV12-3/TRBV12-4
CDR3: ASSFGGWDEQF

V: TRBV5-6
CDR3: ASRLRGLGSGNTIY

V: TRBV23-1
CDR3: ASKSPGTPNTEAF

V: TRBV3-1/TRBV3-2
CDR3: ASSQGGGLSEAF

V: TRBV7-9
CDR3: ASSQRGGQNTEAF

V: TRBV29-1
CDR3: SVGGRGSTEAF

V: TRBV30
CDR3: AWTGGGNQPQH

V: TRBV5-1
CDR3: ASSSEGPPAMDTQY

V: TRBV6-6
CDR3: ASSPDGNYGYT

V: TRBV6-1
CDR3: ASSANPGFGAKNIQY

V: TRBV7-9
CDR3: ASSLEAALH

V: TRBV6-5
CDR3: ASSYSGTSGYT